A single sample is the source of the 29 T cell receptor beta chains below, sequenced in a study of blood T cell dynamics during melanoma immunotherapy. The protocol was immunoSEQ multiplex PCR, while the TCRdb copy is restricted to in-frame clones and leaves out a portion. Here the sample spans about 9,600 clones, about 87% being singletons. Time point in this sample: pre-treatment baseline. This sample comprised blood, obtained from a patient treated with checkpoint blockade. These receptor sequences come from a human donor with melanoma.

DNA of the CDR3: TGCAGCGTTTTCGGGAATGAGGATGAGCAGTTCTTC. Its translation: CSVFGNEDEQFF. V usage is TRBV29-1 and J usage is TRBJ2-1, with D possibly TRBD2 on 5 matching bases. Germline V lookup: CDR1 SQVTM, CDR2 ANQGSEA. V was cut by 5 bases and J by 8 bases, with 13 bases left in between. CDR3 length equals 12 residues.

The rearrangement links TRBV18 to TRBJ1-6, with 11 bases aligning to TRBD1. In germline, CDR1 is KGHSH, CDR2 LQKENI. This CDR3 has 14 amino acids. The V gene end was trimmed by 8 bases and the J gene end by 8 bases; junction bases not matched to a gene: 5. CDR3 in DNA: TGTGCCAGCCACCCGGGACAGGGGGATTCACCCCTCCACTTT. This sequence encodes CASHPGQGDSPLHF.

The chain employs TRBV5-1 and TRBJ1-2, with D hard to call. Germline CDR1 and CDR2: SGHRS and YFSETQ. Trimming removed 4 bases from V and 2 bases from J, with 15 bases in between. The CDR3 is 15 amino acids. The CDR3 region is CASSGSLGANYGYTF. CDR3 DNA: TGCGCCAGCAGCGGATCATTAGGTGCAAACTATGGCTACACCTTC.

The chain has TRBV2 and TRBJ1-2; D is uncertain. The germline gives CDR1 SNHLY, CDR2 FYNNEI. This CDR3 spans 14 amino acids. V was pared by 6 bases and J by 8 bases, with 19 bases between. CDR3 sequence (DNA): TGTGCCAGCAGCGAGGACTCCCGGCTGGGGGGCTACACCTTC. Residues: CASSEDSRLGGYTF.

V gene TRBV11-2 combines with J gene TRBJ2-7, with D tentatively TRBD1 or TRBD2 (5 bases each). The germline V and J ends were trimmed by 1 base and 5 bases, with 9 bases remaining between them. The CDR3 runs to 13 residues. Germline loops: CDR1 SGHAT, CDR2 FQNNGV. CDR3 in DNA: TGTGCCAGCAGCTTAGTGGGGGTCCACGAGCAGTACGTC. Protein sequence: CASSLVGVHEQYV.

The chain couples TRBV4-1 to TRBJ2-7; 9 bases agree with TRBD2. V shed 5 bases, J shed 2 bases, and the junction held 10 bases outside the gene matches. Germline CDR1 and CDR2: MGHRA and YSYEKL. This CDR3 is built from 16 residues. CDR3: CASSNRGQRGAYEQYF. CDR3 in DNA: TGCGCCAGCAGCAACCGGGGCCAGCGGGGGGCCTACGAGCAGTACTTC.

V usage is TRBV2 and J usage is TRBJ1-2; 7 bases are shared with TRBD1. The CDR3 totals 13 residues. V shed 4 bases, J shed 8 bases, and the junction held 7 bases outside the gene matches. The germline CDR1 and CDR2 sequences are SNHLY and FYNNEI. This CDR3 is CASSGRGGIGYTF. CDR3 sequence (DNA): TGTGCCAGCAGTGGTAGAGGGGGCATAGGCTACACCTTC.

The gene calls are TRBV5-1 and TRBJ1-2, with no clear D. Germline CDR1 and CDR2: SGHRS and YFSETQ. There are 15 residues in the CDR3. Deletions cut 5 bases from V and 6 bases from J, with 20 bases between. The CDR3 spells CASRLSRTDGNGYTF. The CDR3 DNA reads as TGCGCCAGCAGGCTCTCGAGGACCGATGGGAATGGCTACACCTTC. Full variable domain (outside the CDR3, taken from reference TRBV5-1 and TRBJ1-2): KAGVTQTPRYLIKTRGQQVTLSCSPISGHRSVSWYQQTPGQGLQFLFEYFSETQRNKGNFPGRFSGRQFSNSRSEMNVSTLELGDSALYLCASRLSRTDGNGYTFGSGTRLTVV.

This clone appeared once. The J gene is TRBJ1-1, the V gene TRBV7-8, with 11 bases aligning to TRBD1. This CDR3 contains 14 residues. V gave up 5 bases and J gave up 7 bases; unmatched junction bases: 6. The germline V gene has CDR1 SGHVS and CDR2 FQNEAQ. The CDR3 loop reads CASSLRTGGDEAFF. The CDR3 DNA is TGTGCCAGCAGCCTTCGGACAGGGGGCGATGAAGCTTTCTTT.

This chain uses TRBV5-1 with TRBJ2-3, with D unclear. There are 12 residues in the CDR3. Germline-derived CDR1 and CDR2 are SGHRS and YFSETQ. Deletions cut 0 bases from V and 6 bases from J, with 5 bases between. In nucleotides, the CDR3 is TGCGCCAGCAGCTTGGAGAGGGATACGCAGTATTTT. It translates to CASSLERDTQYF. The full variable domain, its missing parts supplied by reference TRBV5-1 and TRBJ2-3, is KAGVTQTPRYLIKTRGQQVTLSCSPISGHRSVSWYQQTPGQGLQFLFEYFSETQRNKGNFPGRFSGRQFSNSRSEMNVSTLELGDSALYLCASSLERDTQYFGPGTRLTVL.

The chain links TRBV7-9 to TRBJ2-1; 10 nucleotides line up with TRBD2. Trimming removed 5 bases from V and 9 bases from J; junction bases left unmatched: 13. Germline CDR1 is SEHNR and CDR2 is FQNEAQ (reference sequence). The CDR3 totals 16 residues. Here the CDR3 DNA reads TGTGCCAGCAGCCTCGGGTCCAGCGGGGGGGCACTTGAGCAGTTCTTC. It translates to CASSLGSSGGALEQFF.

In nucleotides, the CDR3 is TGCGCCAGCAACGCACAGTCCGGTAGCTCCTACAATGAGCAGTTCTTC. It encodes CASNAQSGSSYNEQFF. The rearrangement links TRBV4-1 to TRBJ2-1; D is unresolved. The CDR3 runs 16 residues. Trimming stripped 7 bases from V and 0 bases from J, with 16 bases between. Per germline, CDR1 MGHRA and CDR2 YSYEKL.

This chain's CDR3 is CASSLGGFSYEQYV. The DNA for the CDR3 is TGTGCCAGCAGCTTAGGGGGCTTCTCCTACGAGCAGTACGTC. The chain joins TRBV7-8 to TRBJ2-7; maybe TRBD1 (5 bases). The V and J ends lost 1 base and 0 bases respectively, with 7 bases between them. The CDR3 covers 14 residues. Germline CDR1 is SGHVS and CDR2 is FQNEAQ.

The CDR3, as DNA: TGTGCCAGCGGTCGGGCAGAGCAGTACGTC. Its translation: CASGRAEQYV. The rearrangement links TRBV2 to TRBJ2-7; D is uncertain. Germline CDR1 and CDR2: SNHLY and FYNNEI. The V end lost 8 bases, the J end lost 7 bases, and 9 bases lay between the germline ends. CDR3 length equals 10 residues.

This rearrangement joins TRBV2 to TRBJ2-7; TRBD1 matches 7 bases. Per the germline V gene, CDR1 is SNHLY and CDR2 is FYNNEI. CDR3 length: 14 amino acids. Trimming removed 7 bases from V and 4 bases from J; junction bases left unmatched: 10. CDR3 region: CASTLVDREYEQYF. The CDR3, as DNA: TGTGCCAGCACCTTGGTCGACAGGGAGTACGAGCAGTACTTC.

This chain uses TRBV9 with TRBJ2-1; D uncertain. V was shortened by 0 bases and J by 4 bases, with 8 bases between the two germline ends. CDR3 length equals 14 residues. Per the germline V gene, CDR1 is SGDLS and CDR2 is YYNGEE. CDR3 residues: CASSVDLSYNEQFF. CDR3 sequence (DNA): TGTGCCAGCAGCGTAGATCTTAGTTACAATGAGCAGTTCTTC.

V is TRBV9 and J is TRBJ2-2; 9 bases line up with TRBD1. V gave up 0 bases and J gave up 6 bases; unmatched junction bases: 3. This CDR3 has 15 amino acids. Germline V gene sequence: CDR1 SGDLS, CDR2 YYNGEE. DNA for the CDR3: TGTGCCAGCAGCGTAGGGGACAGGGAGGCCGGGGAGCTGTTTTTT. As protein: CASSVGDREAGELFF.

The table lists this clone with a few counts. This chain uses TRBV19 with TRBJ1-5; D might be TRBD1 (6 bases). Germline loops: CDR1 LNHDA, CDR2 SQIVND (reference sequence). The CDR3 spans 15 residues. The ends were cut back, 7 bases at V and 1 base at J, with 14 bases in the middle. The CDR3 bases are TGTGCCAGTACAACGGACAGCTTGAGCAATCAGCCCCAGCATTTT. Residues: CASTTDSLSNQPQHF.

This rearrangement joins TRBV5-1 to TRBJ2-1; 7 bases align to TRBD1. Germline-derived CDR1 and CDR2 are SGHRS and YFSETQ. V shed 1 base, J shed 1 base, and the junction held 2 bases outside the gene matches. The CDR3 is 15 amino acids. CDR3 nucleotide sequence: TGCGCCAGCAGCTTGAGACAGGGTTCCTACAATGAGCAGTTCTTC. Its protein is CASSLRQGSYNEQFF.

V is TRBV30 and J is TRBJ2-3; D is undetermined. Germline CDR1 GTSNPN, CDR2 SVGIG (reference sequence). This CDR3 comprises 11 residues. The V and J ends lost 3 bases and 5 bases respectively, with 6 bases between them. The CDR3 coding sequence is TGTGCCTGGAGCCTAGAAGATACGCAGTATTTT. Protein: CAWSLEDTQYF.

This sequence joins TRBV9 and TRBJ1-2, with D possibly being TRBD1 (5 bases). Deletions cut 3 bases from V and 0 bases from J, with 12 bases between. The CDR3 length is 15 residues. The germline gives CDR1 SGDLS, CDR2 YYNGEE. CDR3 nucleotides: TGTGCCAGCAGCGGCACAGGCTCCCCTAACTATGGCTACACCTTC. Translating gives CASSGTGSPNYGYTF.

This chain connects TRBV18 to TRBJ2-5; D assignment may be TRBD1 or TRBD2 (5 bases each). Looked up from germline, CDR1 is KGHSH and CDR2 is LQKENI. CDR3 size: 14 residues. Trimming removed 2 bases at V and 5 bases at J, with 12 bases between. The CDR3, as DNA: TGTGCCAGCTCACCAGCAGCAGGGAGCGAGACCCAGTACTTC. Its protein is CASSPAAGSETQYF.

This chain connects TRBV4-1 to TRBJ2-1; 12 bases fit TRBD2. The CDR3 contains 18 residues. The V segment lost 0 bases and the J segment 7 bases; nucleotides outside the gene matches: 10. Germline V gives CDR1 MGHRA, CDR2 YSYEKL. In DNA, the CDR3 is TGCGCCAGCAGCCAAGATACTCCGAGGACTAGCGGGAAGAATGAGCAGTTCTTC. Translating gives CASSQDTPRTSGKNEQFF.

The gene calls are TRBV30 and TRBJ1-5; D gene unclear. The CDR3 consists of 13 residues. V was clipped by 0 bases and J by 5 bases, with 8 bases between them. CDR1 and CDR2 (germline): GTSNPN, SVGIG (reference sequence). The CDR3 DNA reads TGTGCCTGGAGTGTACAAGGAGATCAGCCCCAGCATTTT. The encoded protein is CAWSVQGDQPQHF.

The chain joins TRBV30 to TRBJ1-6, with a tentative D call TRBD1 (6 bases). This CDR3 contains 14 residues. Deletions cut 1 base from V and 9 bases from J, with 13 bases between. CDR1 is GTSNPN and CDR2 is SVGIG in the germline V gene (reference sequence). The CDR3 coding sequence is TGTGCCTGGAGTGCCGGGGGGGCACGTTCACCCCTCCACTTT. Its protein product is CAWSAGGARSPLHF.

This CDR3 is CASSYVLNAEETQYF. The CDR3 DNA reads as TGTGCCAGCAGTTACGTACTCAATGCGGAGGAGACCCAGTACTTC. The rearrangement uses TRBV6-6 and TRBJ2-5; the D is unclear. Trimming removed 2 bases at V and 5 bases at J, with 15 bases between. This CDR3 region has 15 residues. Per germline, CDR1 MNHNY and CDR2 SVGAGI (reference sequence).

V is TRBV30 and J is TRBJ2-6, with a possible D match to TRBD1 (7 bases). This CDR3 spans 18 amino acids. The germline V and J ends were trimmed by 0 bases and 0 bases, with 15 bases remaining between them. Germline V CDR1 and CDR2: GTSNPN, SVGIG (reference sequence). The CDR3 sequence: CAWSVSGGFSSGANVLTF. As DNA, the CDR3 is TGTGCCTGGAGTGTATCAGGGGGGTTTAGCTCTGGGGCCAACGTCCTGACTTTC.

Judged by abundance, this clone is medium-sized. CDR3 coding DNA: TGTGCCAGCAAAGGCCTGAATAGCAATCAGCCCCAGCATTTT. Its translation: CASKGLNSNQPQHF. V gene TRBV6-6 combines with J gene TRBJ1-5; no definite D call. Germline CDR1 is MNHNY and CDR2 is SVGAGI (reference sequence). Deletions cut 7 bases from V and 0 bases from J, with 10 bases between. The CDR3 contains 14 residues.

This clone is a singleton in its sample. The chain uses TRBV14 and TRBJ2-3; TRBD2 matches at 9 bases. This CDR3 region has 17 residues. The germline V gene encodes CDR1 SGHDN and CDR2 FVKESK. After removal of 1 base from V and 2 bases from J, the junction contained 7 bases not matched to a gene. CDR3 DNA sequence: TGTGCCAGCAGCCAAGGCTGGACTAGCGTCGCCACAGATACGCAGTATTTT. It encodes CASSQGWTSVATDTQYF.